The 28 T cell receptor beta chains below were found in one sample sequenced in a study of shared clonotypes between healthy human individuals. The repertoire was sequenced with immunoSEQ multiplex PCR; TCRdb's copy has only in-frame clones and lacks some. The data hold 700,000 or so clones, with 72% observed a single time. Sample: memory CD4+ T cells sorted from blood. As to subset: CD45RA-negative fraction. The origin of the receptors is a woman aged 25 to 39 in good health.

The chain carries TRBV5-1 and TRBJ2-7; 7 nucleotides line up with TRBD1. V shed 5 bases, J shed 7 bases, and the junction held 15 bases outside the gene matches. Germline loops: CDR1 SGHRS, CDR2 YFSETQ. The CDR3 length is 15 residues. CDR3 DNA: TGCGCCAGCAGTTACGGTGACAGGGATTCTGGGGAGCAGTACTTC. This codes for CASSYGDRDSGEQYF.

This chain uses TRBV15 with TRBJ1-3; 7 nucleotides align to TRBD1. Germline-derived CDR1 and CDR2 are LNHNV and YYDKDF (reference sequence). The V and J ends lost 1 base and 4 bases, in that order; junction bases with no gene match: 7. This CDR3 region has 16 residues. CDR3 in amino acids: CATSRGDRAKGNTIYF. The CDR3 bases are TGTGCCACCAGCAGAGGTGACAGGGCAAAGGGAAACACCATATATTTT.

This clone was counted between two and nine times. The rearrangement joins TRBV28 to TRBJ2-7; a possible D gene is TRBD1 (6 bases). The CDR3 runs 14 residues. Trimming pared 6 bases from V and 2 bases from J, leaving 14 bases between. Germline-derived CDR1 and CDR2 are MDHEN and SYDVKM. Written as DNA, the CDR3 is TGTGCCAGCAGGGATACAGGGAGCCCCTACGAGCAGTACTTC. It specifies CASRDTGSPYEQYF.

The chain carries TRBV6-6 and TRBJ2-1, with D perhaps matching TRBD1 (5 bases). From germline, CDR1 is MNHNY and CDR2 SVGAGI (reference sequence). The CDR3 covers 14 residues. V dropped 4 bases and J dropped 6 bases, with 13 bases sitting between them. In DNA form, the CDR3 reads TGTGCCAGCAGTTCCATTGACAGACTCAATGAGCAGTTCTTC. Encoded protein: CASSSIDRLNEQFF.

The chain combines TRBV19 with TRBJ2-1, with a tentative D call TRBD2 (5 bases). The CDR3 sequence is 15 residues long. CDR1 and CDR2 (germline): LNHDA, SQIVND (reference sequence). The V end was cut by 4 bases, the J end by 4 bases, with 14 bases between. The CDR3 nucleotides read TGTGCCAGTAGTAGTTCCAGCGGAGTATACAATGAGCAGTTCTTC. It codes for CASSSSSGVYNEQFF.

A few counts support this clone. The V call is TRBV7-2, the J call TRBJ1-3; TRBD1 is a possible D gene (5 bases). The CDR3 has 16 amino acids. V was clipped by 5 bases and J by 4 bases, with 18 bases between them. Germline V gene sequence: CDR1 SGHTA, CDR2 FQGNSA. The DNA for the CDR3 is TGTGCCAGCAGCCGTGGACATGTGGCTTCAGGAAACACCATATATTTT. Protein product: CASSRGHVASGNTIYF.

This clone turned up a few times. This chain connects TRBV27 to TRBJ2-1, with a tentative D call TRBD2 (6 bases). The CDR3 covers 16 residues. CDR1 and CDR2 (germline): MNHEY, SMNVEV (reference sequence). V was trimmed by 6 bases and J by 0 bases, leaving 15 bases between them. CDR3 loop: CASRGLALSSYNEQFF. Written as DNA, the CDR3 is TGTGCCAGCAGGGGGCTAGCGTTGAGCTCCTACAATGAGCAGTTCTTC.

This clone was observed a single time. The V and J genes are TRBV2 and TRBJ2-7, with TRBD1 identical over 11 bases. V dropped 8 bases and J dropped 3; count of bases not matched to a gene: 3. From germline, CDR1 is SNHLY and CDR2 FYNNEI. The CDR3 consists of 13 residues. In DNA, the CDR3 is TGTGCCAGCGGACAGGGGGCGGTCTACGAGCAGTACTTC. Protein product: CASGQGAVYEQYF.

At least ten counts were recorded for this clone. CDR3 loop: CASSQGTGYYEQYF. The DNA for the CDR3 is TGTGCCAGCAGCCAAGGGACTGGGTACTACGAGCAGTACTTC. The chain has TRBV7-9 and TRBJ2-7, with D tentatively TRBD2 (6 bases). The V gene lost 5 bases and the J gene lost 3 bases, with 14 bases spanning the gap. Germline V gives CDR1 SEHNR, CDR2 FQNEAQ (reference sequence). The CDR3 covers 14 residues.

Remarks on this clone: Other DNA sequences of this sample code for an identical CDR3. This sequence joins TRBV14 and TRBJ1-1, with D possibly matching TRBD1 (6 bases). There are 13 residues in the CDR3. V was shortened by 3 bases and J by 3 bases, with 8 bases between the two germline ends. The germline V gene has CDR1 SGHDN and CDR2 FVKESK. The CDR3 DNA reads as TGTGCCAGCAGCCAGCACAGGGACACTGAAGCTTTCTTT. Its translation: CASSQHRDTEAFF.

Points on this clone: Within the sample, other DNA sequences also encode this same CDR3. The rearrangement joins TRBV2 to TRBJ2-1; D gene unclear. The CDR3 extends over 12 amino acids. CDR1 is SNHLY, CDR2 FYNNEI, per germline. The V end was cut by 4 bases, the J end by 4 bases, with 5 bases between. The CDR3 DNA follows: TGTGCCAGCAGTGGAGGATACAATGAGCAGTTCTTC. This encodes CASSGGYNEQFF.

The chain combines TRBV5-1 with TRBJ2-7; 11 bases line up with TRBD2. Germline loops: CDR1 SGHRS, CDR2 YFSETQ. V trimming: 4 bases; J trimming: 3 bases; junction bases outside the gene matches: 3. The CDR3 is 14 amino acids. In nucleotides, the CDR3 is TGCGCCAGCAGCACGGGACTAGCGGACTACGAGCAGTACTTC. It is translated as CASSTGLADYEQYF.

The chain is built from TRBV6-5 and TRBJ1-1; 8 bases line up with TRBD1. J gave up 3 bases and V 8 bases, and 11 bases lay outside the gene matches. The CDR3 totals 15 residues. Per germline, CDR1 MNHEY and CDR2 SVGAGI. The CDR3 bases are TGTGCCAGCGGGGGGCAGGGGGCGGGGGACACTGAAGCTTTCTTT. Translating gives CASGGQGAGDTEAFF.

This clone has only a few counts. This specimen includes other DNA sequences encoding the same CDR3. The chain carries TRBV18 and TRBJ1-1, with TRBD1 matching 7 bases. CDR3 length: 14 residues. Trimming removed 3 bases from V and 3 bases from J; junction bases left unmatched: 4. Per the germline V gene, CDR1 is KGHSH and CDR2 is LQKENI. In DNA form, the CDR3 reads TGTGCCAGCTCACCTACCGGGACAGACACTGAAGCTTTCTTT. This translates into CASSPTGTDTEAFF.

This clone was found a few times. V and J are TRBV25-1 and TRBJ2-1, with 7 bases aligning to TRBD1. CDR1 is MGHDK, CDR2 SYGVNS, per germline. This CDR3 spans 15 amino acids. J gave up 7 bases and V 3 bases, and 9 bases lay outside the gene matches. For the CDR3, the DNA is TGTGCCAGCAGTGATGGAGACAGGGTGGGTAATGAGCAGTTCTTC. It codes for CASSDGDRVGNEQFF.

The V call is TRBV5-1, the J call TRBJ1-2, with a possible D match to TRBD1 (5 bases). The CDR3 is made up of 16 amino acids. Germline assignment: CDR1 SGHRS and CDR2 YFSETQ. Trimming left V 7 bases short and J 4 bases short, with 23 bases between. The CDR3 region is CASPTRLLDSVYGYTF. The CDR3 DNA sequence: TGCGCCAGCCCGACCCGACTCCTAGACAGCGTCTATGGCTACACCTTC.

The J gene is TRBJ2-2, the V gene TRBV14; no definite D call. The germline V gene has CDR1 SGHDN and CDR2 FVKESK. This CDR3 region has 15 residues. Trimming left V 0 bases short and J 4 bases short, with 9 bases between. Here the CDR3 DNA reads TGTGCCAGCAGCCAAGATCTAAGGTCCACCGGGGAGCTGTTTTTT. Amino acids: CASSQDLRSTGELFF.

The chain is built from TRBV10-3 and TRBJ2-3; 8 bases line up with TRBD2. The CDR3 covers 16 residues. Trimming at V came to 4 bases and at J to 3 bases, leaving 9 bases not matched to a gene. Germline CDR1 reads ENHRY; CDR2 reads SYGVKD. CDR3 amino acids: CAISGWKAGETDTQYF. The CDR3 coding sequence is TGTGCCATCAGTGGATGGAAAGCGGGAGAAACAGATACGCAGTATTTT.

The V call is TRBV19, the J call TRBJ1-5; 11 bases map to TRBD1. The ends lost 6 bases at V and 6 bases at J; junction bases unmatched: 7. There are 15 residues in the CDR3. CDR1 is LNHDA and CDR2 is SQIVND in the germline V gene (reference sequence). CDR3: CASRTGQGVGQPQHF. CDR3 DNA sequence: TGTGCCAGTAGGACGGGACAGGGGGTGGGTCAGCCCCAGCATTTT.

V and J are TRBV29-1 and TRBJ2-5, with D hard to call. Germline CDR1 and CDR2: SQVTM and ANQGSEA. The V end was cut by 6 bases, the J end by 0 bases, with 11 bases between. This CDR3 comprises 13 residues. CDR3 sequence (DNA): TGCAGCGTCCCCACGACGGACCAAGAGACCCAGTACTTC. Translation: CSVPTTDQETQYF.

The rearrangement joins TRBV10-3 to TRBJ2-7; 8 positions agree with TRBD2. CDR3 size: 17 residues. The trim removed 3 bases at V and 7 bases at J, leaving 17 bases unmatched. Per the germline V gene, CDR1 is ENHRY and CDR2 is SYGVKD. CDR3 loop: CAISDFAGSGNLREQYF. The CDR3 region has the DNA TGTGCCATCAGTGACTTCGCTGGTAGCGGGAATCTGCGGGAGCAGTACTTC.

This clone has just a few counts. The chain is built from TRBV30 and TRBJ2-1, with 8 nucleotides matching TRBD1. The CDR3 contains 13 residues. V trimming: 5 bases; J trimming: 4 bases; junction bases outside the gene matches: 4. The germline V gene encodes CDR1 GTSNPN and CDR2 SVGIG (reference sequence). The CDR3, as DNA: TGTGCCTGGGCCGGACAGGGATACAATGAGCAGTTCTTC. Encoded protein: CAWAGQGYNEQFF.

V and J are TRBV5-5 and TRBJ2-7, with TRBD2 identical over 11 bases. This CDR3 has 17 residues. Germline-derived CDR1 and CDR2 are SGHKS and YYEKEE (reference sequence). V lost 2 bases to trimming and J lost 1 base; unmatched junction nucleotides: 8. The CDR3 DNA reads as TGTGCCAGCAGCTTCGGTAGCGGGAGGGTTGCATCCTACGAGCAGTACTTC. This gives the protein CASSFGSGRVASYEQYF.

The chain combines TRBV28 with TRBJ2-1, with 9 bases identical to TRBD1. The CDR3 is made up of 16 amino acids. V lost 6 bases and J lost 3; bases outside the gene matches: 9. Germline V gene lookup returns CDR1 MDHEN and CDR2 SYDVKM. CDR3 protein: CASRETYRGLYNEQFF. The CDR3 DNA reads TGTGCCAGCAGAGAAACCTACAGGGGGCTCTACAATGAGCAGTTCTTC.

The chain employs TRBV2 and TRBJ2-3; D is ambiguous. The length of the CDR3 is 13 residues. V was cut by 4 bases and J by 4 bases, with 9 bases left in between. CDR1 is SNHLY, CDR2 FYNNEI, per germline. The CDR3 DNA is TGTGCCAGCAGTGCTTGGCCGGCAGATACGCAGTATTTT. It translates to CASSAWPADTQYF. Full variable domain (outside the CDR3, taken from reference TRBV2 and TRBJ2-3): EPEVTQTPSHQVTQMGQEVILRCVPISNHLYFYWYRQILGQKVEFLVSFYNNEISEKSEIFDDQFSVERPDGSNFTLKIRSTKLEDSAMYFCASSAWPADTQYFGPGTRLTVL.

The rearrangement joins TRBV9 to TRBJ2-1; no clear D gene. The CDR3 runs to 14 residues. The V and J ends lost 0 bases and 5 bases respectively, with 9 bases between them. Germline lookup yields CDR1 SGDLS and CDR2 YYNGEE. The CDR3 nucleotides read TGTGCCAGCAGCGTAGAGGAGCACAACAATGAGCAGTTCTTC. Its protein product is CASSVEEHNNEQFF.

This chain's CDR3 is CASSSPGQGAFGYTF. The DNA for the CDR3 is TGCGCCAGCTCCTCTCCGGGACAGGGGGCTTTTGGCTACACCTTC. The gene calls are TRBV5-1 and TRBJ1-2; TRBD1 matches at 12 bases. CDR1 is SGHRS, CDR2 YFSETQ, per germline. Losses at the gene ends were 7 bases for V and 7 bases for J; bases not matched to a gene: 11. The CDR3 has 15 residues.

This chain joins TRBV28 and TRBJ1-4, with D unclear. Trimming took off 3 bases at V and 9 bases at J, with 17 bases between the two ends. This CDR3 comprises 15 residues. Looked up from germline, CDR1 is MDHEN and CDR2 is SYDVKM. The CDR3 bases are TGTGCCAGCAGTTTTACCAGGACCACTGTCCAAAAACTGTTTTTT. Residues: CASSFTRTTVQKLFF.